This TCR beta chain appears in the sequencing data of a study of T-cell memory formation after mild COVID-19. Study information: Most TCR clusters belonged to a single donor. The study's findings and limits: Pre-infection memory held some responding clones, suggesting pre-existing cross-reactive T cells responded. Shrinking CD4+ clones resided mostly in CM and EM, and CD8+ ones in EMRA. SARS-CoV-2 specificity of second-wave clones peaking day 37 was unconfirmed.

Of note for this clonotype: The antigen is undetermined. Because the CDR3's place on the DNA is in doubt, the DNA is left out and the CDR3 is given as listed by TCRdb.

From the 5' RACE reads, TCRdb called clonotypes with MiXCR, one entry per CDR3 protein. This sample yields 550,000 to 700,000 distinct CDR3 sequences, of which around 17% are seen a single time; about 12% belongs to the top ten. CDR1 is LGHDT, CDR2 YNNKEL, per germline (reference sequence). The CDR3 sequence runs 14 residues, both termini included. The gene calls are TRBV3-1 and TRBJ2-3; no check of the table's D call, TRBD1, against the DNA was made. Sequenced material: PBMCs or a T cell subset sorted from them (not recorded which). This TCR derives from an adult woman who had mild COVID-19 (a few samples of this study predate the infection). Cell type and time point are not known. CDR3 sequence reads: CASSQVGTGAHRYF.